This TCR beta chain was recorded in a study of shared clonotypes between healthy human individuals. Only CD45RO-negative cells positively selected for CCR7 counted as naive CD8 cells, so terminally differentiated effector memory CD45RA+ cells were excluded. Only in-frame clones appear in the TCRdb table, and some are missing; sequencing was by immunoSEQ multiplex PCR. The data show approximately 1.9 million clones, 80% to 95% seen once. Germline CDR1 LNHDA, CDR2 SQIVND (reference sequence). With 4 bases removed from V and 5 bases from J, the gap between germline ends came to 5 bases. There are 12 residues in the CDR3.

The rearrangement uses TRBV19 and TRBJ2-2; no definite D call. The receptor was derived from a man in his late teens or twenties in good health. Some clones in this sample may be carry-over from other donors' samples. The sample consisted of naive CD8+ T cells from PBMCs. The CDR3 here is CASSTLTGELFF. CDR3 DNA: TGTGCCAGTAGTACCCTTACCGGGGAGCTGTTTTTT.